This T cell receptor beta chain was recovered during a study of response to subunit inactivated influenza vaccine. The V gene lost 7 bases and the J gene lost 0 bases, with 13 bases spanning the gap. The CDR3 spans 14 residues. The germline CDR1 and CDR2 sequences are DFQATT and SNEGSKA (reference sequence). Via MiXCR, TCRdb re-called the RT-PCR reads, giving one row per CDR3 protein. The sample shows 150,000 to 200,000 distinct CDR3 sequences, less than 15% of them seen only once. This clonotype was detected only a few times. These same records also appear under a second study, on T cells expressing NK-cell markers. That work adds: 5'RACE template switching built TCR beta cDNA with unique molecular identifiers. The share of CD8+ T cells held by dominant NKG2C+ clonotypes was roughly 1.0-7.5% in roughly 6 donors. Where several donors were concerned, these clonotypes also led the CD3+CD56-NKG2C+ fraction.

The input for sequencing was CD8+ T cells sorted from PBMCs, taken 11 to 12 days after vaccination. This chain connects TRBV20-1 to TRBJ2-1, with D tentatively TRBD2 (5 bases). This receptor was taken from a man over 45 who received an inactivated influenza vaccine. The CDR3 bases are TGCAGTGTTTCATGGAGGAGCTCCTACAATGAGCAGTTCTTC. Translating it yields CSVSWRSSYNEQFF.